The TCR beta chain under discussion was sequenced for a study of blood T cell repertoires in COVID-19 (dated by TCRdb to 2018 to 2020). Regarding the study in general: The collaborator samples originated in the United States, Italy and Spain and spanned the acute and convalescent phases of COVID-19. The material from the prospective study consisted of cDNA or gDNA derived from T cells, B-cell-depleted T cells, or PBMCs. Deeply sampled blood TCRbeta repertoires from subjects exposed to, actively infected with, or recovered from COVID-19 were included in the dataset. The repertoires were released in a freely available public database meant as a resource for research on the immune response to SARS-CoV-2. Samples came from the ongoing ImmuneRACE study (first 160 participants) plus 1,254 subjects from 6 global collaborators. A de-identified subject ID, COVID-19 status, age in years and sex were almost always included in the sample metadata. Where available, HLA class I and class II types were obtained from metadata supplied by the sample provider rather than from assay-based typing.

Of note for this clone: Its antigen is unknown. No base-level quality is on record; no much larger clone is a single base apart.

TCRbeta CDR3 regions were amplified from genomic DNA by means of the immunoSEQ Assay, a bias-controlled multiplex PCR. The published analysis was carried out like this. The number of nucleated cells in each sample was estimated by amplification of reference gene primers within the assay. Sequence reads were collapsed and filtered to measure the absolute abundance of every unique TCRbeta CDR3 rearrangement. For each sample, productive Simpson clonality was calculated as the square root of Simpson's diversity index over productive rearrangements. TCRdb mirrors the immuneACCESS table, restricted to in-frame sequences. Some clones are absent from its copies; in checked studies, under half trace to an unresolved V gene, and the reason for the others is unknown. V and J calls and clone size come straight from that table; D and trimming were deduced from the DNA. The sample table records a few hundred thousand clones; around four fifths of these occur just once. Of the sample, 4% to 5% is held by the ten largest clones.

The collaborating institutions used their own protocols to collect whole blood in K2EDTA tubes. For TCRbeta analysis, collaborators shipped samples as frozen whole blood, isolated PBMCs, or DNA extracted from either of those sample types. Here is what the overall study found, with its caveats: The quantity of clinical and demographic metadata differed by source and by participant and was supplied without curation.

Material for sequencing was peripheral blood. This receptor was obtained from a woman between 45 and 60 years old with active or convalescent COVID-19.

Here is the DNA: TGTGCCAGCAGCTTAGGCCGCGGACTAGCGGTGTACAATGAGCAGTTCTTC. This encodes CASSLGRGLAVYNEQFF. Here the chain combines TRBV7-6 and TRBJ2-1, with 10 bases aligning to TRBD2. The CDR3 runs 17 residues from the cysteine to the phenylalanine. The DNA shown is the 51-base CDR3, in frame from base 1. For this chain, trimming is 1 base at the V end and 4 bases at the J end, and the number of junction bases without a gene match is 7. The germline V gene supplies CDR1 SGHVS and CDR2 FNYEAQ. Reference TRBV7-6 and TRBJ2-1 proteins supply the regions before and after the CDR3; the full variable domain is: GAGVSQSPRYKVTKRGQDVALRCDPISGHVSLYWYRQALGQGPEFLTYFNYEAQQDKSGLPNDRFSAERPEGSISTLTIQRTEQRDSAMYRCASSLGRGLAVYNEQFFGPGTRLTVL.